One and the same sample provided the 4 T cell receptor beta chains below, sequenced in a study of cytotoxic CD8 clonotypes in ibrutinib-treated CLL. Only in-frame clones appear in the TCRdb table, and some are missing; sequencing was by immunoSEQ multiplex PCR. The table includes under 50,000 clones, around 63% detected once. The sequenced sample was PBMCs, obtained at disease progression, from a patient treated with ibrutinib. These receptors came from a human donor with chronic lymphocytic leukemia.

This clone was detected once. This chain uses TRBV4-1 with TRBJ2-7; the D gene could be TRBD1 or TRBD2 (6 bases each). Trimming took off 4 bases at V and 3 bases at J, with 10 bases between the two ends. The CDR3 covers 13 residues. Per the germline V gene, CDR1 is MGHRA and CDR2 is YSYEKL. The chain's CDR3 is CASSPRDNYEQYF. The CDR3 DNA reads as TGCGCCAGCAGCCCGCGGGACAACTACGAGCAGTACTTC.

V gene TRBV19 combines with J gene TRBJ2-2, with 13 positions matching TRBD2. Germline lookup yields CDR1 LNHDA and CDR2 SQIVND (reference sequence). V trimming: 10 bases; J trimming: 0 bases; junction bases outside the gene matches: 5. The CDR3 runs 16 residues. CDR3 DNA: TGTGCCACCCGGACTAGCGGGAGCTCGAACACCGGGGAGCTGTTTTTT. Its translation is CATRTSGSSNTGELFF. Full variable domain (missing parts from reference TRBV19 and TRBJ2-2): DGGITQSPKYLFRKEGQNVTLSCEQNLNHDAMYWYRQDPGQGLRLIYYSQIVNDFQKGDIAEGYSVSREKKESFPLTVTSAQKNPTAFYLCATRTSGSSNTGELFFGEGSRLTVL.

The J gene is TRBJ2-1, the V gene TRBV7-2; TRBD2 aligns across 9 bases. V lost 1 base to trimming and J lost 5 bases; unmatched junction nucleotides: 6. The CDR3 totals 16 residues. Germline loops: CDR1 SGHTA, CDR2 FQGNSA. The CDR3 nucleotides read TGTGCCAGCAGCTTAGTTACGGGACTAGCACACAATGAGCAGTTCTTC. The encoded protein is CASSLVTGLAHNEQFF. Full variable domain (remainder filled in from reference TRBV7-2 and TRBJ2-1): GAGVSQSPSNKVTEKGKDVELRCDPISGHTALYWYRQSLGQGLEFLIYFQGNSAPDKSGLPSDRFSAERTGGSVSTLTIQRTQQEDSAVYLCASSLVTGLAHNEQFFGPGTRLTVL.

The CDR3 is CASSHSGSSGANVLTF. CDR3 DNA: TGTGCCAGCTCACATAGCGGGAGCTCCGGGGCCAACGTCCTGACTTTC. The chain links TRBV18 to TRBJ2-6, with 9 bases identical to TRBD2. The germline CDR1 and CDR2 sequences are KGHSH and LQKENI. V lost 4 bases, J lost 4 bases, and 5 bases stayed unmatched. The CDR3 is made up of 16 amino acids.